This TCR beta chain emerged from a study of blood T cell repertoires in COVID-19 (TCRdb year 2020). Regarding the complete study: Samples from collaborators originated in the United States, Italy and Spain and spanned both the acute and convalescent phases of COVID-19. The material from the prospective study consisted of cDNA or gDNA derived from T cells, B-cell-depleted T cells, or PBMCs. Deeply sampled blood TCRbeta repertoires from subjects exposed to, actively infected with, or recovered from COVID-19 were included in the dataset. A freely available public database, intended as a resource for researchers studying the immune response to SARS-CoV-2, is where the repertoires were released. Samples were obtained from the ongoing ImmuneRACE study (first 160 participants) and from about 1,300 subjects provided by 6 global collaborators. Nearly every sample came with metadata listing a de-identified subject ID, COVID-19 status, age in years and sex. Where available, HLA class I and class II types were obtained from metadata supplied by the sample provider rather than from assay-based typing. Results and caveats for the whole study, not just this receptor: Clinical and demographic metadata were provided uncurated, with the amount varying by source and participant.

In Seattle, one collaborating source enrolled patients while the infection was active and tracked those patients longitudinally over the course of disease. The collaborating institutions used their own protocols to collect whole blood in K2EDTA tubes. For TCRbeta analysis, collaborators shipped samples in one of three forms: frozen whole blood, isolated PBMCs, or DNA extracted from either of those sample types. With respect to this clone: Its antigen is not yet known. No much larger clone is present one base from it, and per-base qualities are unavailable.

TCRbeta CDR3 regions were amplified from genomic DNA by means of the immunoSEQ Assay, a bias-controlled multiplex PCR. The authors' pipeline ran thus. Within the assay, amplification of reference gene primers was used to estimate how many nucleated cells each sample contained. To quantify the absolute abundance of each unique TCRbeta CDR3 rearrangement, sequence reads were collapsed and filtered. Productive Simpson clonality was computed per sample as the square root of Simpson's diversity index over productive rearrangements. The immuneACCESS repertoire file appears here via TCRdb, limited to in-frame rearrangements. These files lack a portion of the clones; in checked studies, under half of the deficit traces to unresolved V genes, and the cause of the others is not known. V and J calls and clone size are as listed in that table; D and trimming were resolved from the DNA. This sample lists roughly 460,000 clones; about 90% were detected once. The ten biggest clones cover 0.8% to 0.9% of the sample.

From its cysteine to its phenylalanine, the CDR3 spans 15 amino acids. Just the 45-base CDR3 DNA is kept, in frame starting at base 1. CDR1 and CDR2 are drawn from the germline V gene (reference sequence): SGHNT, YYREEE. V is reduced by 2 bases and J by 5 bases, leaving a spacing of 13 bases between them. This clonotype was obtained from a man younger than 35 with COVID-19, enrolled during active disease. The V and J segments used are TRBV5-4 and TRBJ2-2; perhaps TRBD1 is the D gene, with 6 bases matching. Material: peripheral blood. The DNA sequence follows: TGTGCCAGCAGCTTCCAGGGGCTGTATACCGGGGAGCTGTTTTTT. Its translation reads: CASSFQGLYTGELFF.